Listed here are 21 T cell receptor beta chains from one sample, sequenced in a study of cytomegalovirus exposure and HLA in healthy donors. PCR amplification relied on 60 Vbeta primers (plus 13 Jbeta primers). Profiling relied on immunoSEQ multiplex PCR, and the TCRdb table lists in-frame clones only, not all of them. This table holds 75,000 to 90,000 clones, about 80% found once. The sample taken for sequencing was PBMCs. The source of these receptors is a man between 45 and 60 years old in good health and CMV-seronegative.

The gene calls are TRBV9 and TRBJ2-7, with a tentative D call TRBD2 (6 bases). This CDR3 is 15 amino acids long. The V gene lost 0 bases and the J gene lost 5 bases, with 15 bases spanning the gap. Germline values: CDR1 SGDLS, CDR2 YYNGEE. This CDR3 is CASSVAPGGGDEQYF. The CDR3 nucleotides read TGTGCCAGCAGCGTAGCTCCCGGCGGCGGGGACGAGCAGTACTTC.

This sequence joins TRBV7-9 and TRBJ2-7; tentative D call: TRBD1 (6 bases). Germline V gene data show CDR1 as SEHNR and CDR2 as FQNEAQ (reference sequence). V was trimmed by 3 bases and J by 6 bases, leaving 18 bases between them. This CDR3 has 15 residues. As DNA, the CDR3 is TGTGCCAGCAGCTTTACACAGGGATCCCTGACCGAGCAGTACTTC. This gives the protein CASSFTQGSLTEQYF.

The rearrangement links TRBV18 to TRBJ2-7; the match to TRBD2 covers 10 bases. The CDR3 loop spans 15 amino acids. V trimming: 5 bases; J trimming: 5 bases; junction bases outside the gene matches: 9. Germline loops: CDR1 KGHSH, CDR2 LQKENI. This CDR3 is CASSSARAGGDEQYF. The CDR3 bases are TGTGCCAGCTCATCGGCCAGAGCGGGGGGGGACGAGCAGTACTTC.

V is TRBV5-1 and J is TRBJ1-1; D is ambiguous. The CDR3 spans 14 residues. CDR1 is SGHRS and CDR2 is YFSETQ in the germline V gene. Trimming removed 4 bases at V and 0 bases at J, with 10 bases between. This chain's CDR3 is CASSVSLLNTEAFF. As DNA, the CDR3 is TGCGCCAGCAGCGTCAGTTTATTGAACACTGAAGCTTTCTTT.

The rearrangement uses TRBV2 and TRBJ1-5, with 12 bases aligning to TRBD1. CDR1 and CDR2 from the germline V gene are SNHLY and FYNNEI. V shed 4 bases, J shed 6 bases, and the junction held 4 bases outside the gene matches. This CDR3 has 15 amino acids. The CDR3 coding sequence is TGTGCCAGCAGTGCCGGGACAGGGGGCGGTCAGCCCCAGCATTTT. Amino acid sequence: CASSAGTGGGQPQHF.

V and J are TRBV4-2 and TRBJ2-7, with D possibly TRBD2 on 5 matching bases. The V and J ends lost 0 bases and 4 bases respectively, with 10 bases between them. Per germline, CDR1 LGHNA and CDR2 YNFKEQ. The CDR3 totals 14 residues. CDR3 residues: CASSQEKSGYEQYF. The CDR3 DNA is TGTGCCAGCAGCCAAGAGAAGTCGGGGTACGAGCAGTACTTC.

The rearrangement links TRBV4-2 to TRBJ2-5; 7 bases match TRBD1. The J call could be wrong; TRBJ2-7 is a better fit for the DNA end. The CDR3 runs to 16 residues. Germline lookup yields CDR1 LGHNA and CDR2 YNFKEQ. This chain's CDR3 is CASSQEETGVSYEQYF. The CDR3 bases are TGTGCCAGCAGCCAAGAAGAAACAGGGGTTTCCTACGAGCAGTACTTC.

V usage is TRBV7-9 and J usage is TRBJ1-1, with D possibly TRBD1 on 6 matching bases. The V gene's germline CDR1 is SEHNR and CDR2 FQNEAQ (reference sequence). This CDR3 spans 15 amino acids. V lost 5 bases and J 4 bases, leaving 17 bases between the germline ends. The CDR3 DNA sequence: TGTGCCAGCAGCCTCAGGGGCCCTGCGGGCACTGAAGCTTTCTTT. Translating it yields CASSLRGPAGTEAFF.

The chain combines TRBV11-2 with TRBJ1-1; D is uncertain. V was cut by 0 bases and J by 4 bases, with 9 bases left in between. There are 14 residues in the CDR3. The germline V gene encodes CDR1 SGHAT and CDR2 FQNNGV. CDR3 DNA: TGTGCCAGCAGCTTAGATCAGGTCTCCACTGAAGCTTTCTTT. Translated: CASSLDQVSTEAFF.

This chain links TRBV10-1 with TRBJ2-3, with 7 nucleotides matching TRBD1. Germline lookup yields CDR1 WNHNN and CDR2 SYGVQD (reference sequence). V gave up 10 bases and J gave up 0 bases; unmatched junction bases: 7. The CDR3 loop spans 14 amino acids. CDR3 sequence (DNA): TGCGCCACCGGACAGGAGGCCAGCACAGATACGCAGTATTTT. Its protein is CATGQEASTDTQYF.

This clone occurred a few times. This chain joins TRBV7-2 and TRBJ2-7, with 10 bases identical to TRBD2. Germline assignment: CDR1 SGHTA and CDR2 FQGNSA. CDR3 length: 13 amino acids. Unmatched junction bases numbered 6, after V lost 6 bases and J lost 7 bases. CDR3 sequence reads: CASSLAGVSEQYF. CDR3 DNA sequence: TGTGCCAGCAGTCTAGCGGGGGTTAGTGAGCAGTACTTC. The entire variable domain, with the rest obtained from reference TRBV7-2 and TRBJ2-7, is as follows: GAGVSQSPSNKVTEKGKDVELRCDPISGHTALYWYRQSLGQGLEFLIYFQGNSAPDKSGLPSDRFSAERTGGSVSTLTIQRTQQEDSAVYLCASSLAGVSEQYFGPGTRLTVT.

The chain carries TRBV5-1 and TRBJ1-1; 8 nucleotides match TRBD1. Germline loops: CDR1 SGHRS, CDR2 YFSETQ. Germline trimming cut 4 bases from V and 0 bases from J; bases unmatched to any gene: 11. This CDR3 has 17 residues. The DNA of the CDR3 is TGCGCCAGCAGCCCCGGCGGGACAGGTAATGTGAACACTGAAGCTTTCTTT. Its protein product is CASSPGGTGNVNTEAFF.

This clone was recorded a few times. The chain carries TRBV5-5 and TRBJ2-1; 12 nucleotides line up with TRBD2. Germline V lookup: CDR1 SGHKS, CDR2 YYEKEE (reference sequence). With V trimmed by 2 bases and J by 0 bases, 9 bases remained unmatched. The CDR3 contains 19 residues. CDR3 loop: CASSFRLAGALSSYNEQFF. DNA of the CDR3: TGTGCCAGCAGCTTTCGACTAGCGGGGGCTCTGAGCTCCTACAATGAGCAGTTCTTC.

This sequence joins TRBV30 and TRBJ2-7; possible D gene TRBD1, 6 bases. Germline-derived CDR1 and CDR2 are GTSNPN and SVGIG (reference sequence). The ends were cut back, 1 base at V and 6 bases at J, with 10 bases in the middle. There are 12 residues in the CDR3. The CDR3 is CAWSAQGSEQYF. As DNA, the CDR3 is TGTGCCTGGAGTGCCCAGGGGAGCGAGCAGTACTTC.

The rearrangement links TRBV2 to TRBJ1-1; TRBD1 matches at 7 bases. Germline-derived CDR1 and CDR2 are SNHLY and FYNNEI. CDR3 length equals 14 residues. V lost 5 bases and J lost 0; bases outside the gene matches: 3. The CDR3 region is CASSWGQMNTEAFF. DNA of the CDR3: TGTGCCAGCAGTTGGGGACAGATGAACACTGAAGCTTTCTTT.

CDR3 region: CASSLSHAGRYGYTF. The DNA of the CDR3 is TGTGCCAGCAGCTTGAGCCATGCGGGGCGGTATGGCTACACCTTC. The rearrangement uses TRBV6-5 and TRBJ1-2; D is perhaps TRBD1 (5 bases). Trimming removed 6 bases from V and 5 bases from J, with 19 bases in between. The CDR3 is 15 amino acids. CDR1 MNHEY and CDR2 SVGAGI come from the germline V gene.

This chain uses TRBV18 with TRBJ2-3; 7 bases line up with TRBD1. Looked up from germline, CDR1 is KGHSH and CDR2 is LQKENI. V lost 3 bases, J lost 4 bases, and 19 bases stayed unmatched. The CDR3 consists of 19 residues. CDR3 nucleotides: TGTGCCAGCTCACCTATTGTGACCAACAGGGGCAGCGGCGCAGATACGCAGTATTTT. This gives the protein CASSPIVTNRGSGADTQYF.

This clone showed up just a few times. The chain carries TRBV13 and TRBJ2-4, with 9 bases aligning to TRBD1. The germline V gene encodes CDR1 PRHDT and CDR2 FYEKMQ (reference sequence). Trimming at V came to 4 bases and at J to 4 bases, leaving 2 bases not matched to a gene. This CDR3 spans 14 amino acids. CDR3 DNA sequence: TGTGCCAGCAGCTATGGACAGGGGAAAAACATTCAGTACTTC. This sequence encodes CASSYGQGKNIQYF.

In this sample, this clone turned up many times. The genes are TRBV19 and TRBJ1-1, with D hard to call. Germline-derived CDR1 and CDR2 are LNHDA and SQIVND (reference sequence). This CDR3 spans 13 amino acids. V dropped 9 bases and J dropped 0 bases, with 11 bases sitting between them. In DNA, the CDR3 is TGTGCCAGCAGCAGGAAAATGAACACTGAAGCTTTCTTT. It yields the protein CASSRKMNTEAFF.

This chain joins TRBV7-9 and TRBJ2-5; 7 bases map to TRBD1. There are 15 residues in the CDR3. Trimming took 5 bases from V and 4 from J; bases not matched to a gene: 10. The germline gives CDR1 SEHNR, CDR2 FQNEAQ (reference sequence). The CDR3 DNA sequence: TGTGCCAGCAGCCTAAGACAGGGCCGGGTAGAGACCCAGTACTTC. This encodes CASSLRQGRVETQYF.

The genes are TRBV4-1 and TRBJ2-3; 13 bases match TRBD2. Germline loops: CDR1 MGHRA, CDR2 YSYEKL. The length of the CDR3 is 17 residues. The ends lost 4 bases at V and 6 bases at J; junction bases unmatched: 10. The CDR3 DNA reads as TGCGCCAGCAGCCTGGGACTAGCGGGGCTTGACGGTGATACGCAGTATTTT. This gives the protein CASSLGLAGLDGDTQYF.